This T cell receptor (beta chain) was documented in a study of blood T cells in healthy people across ages. A sample-barcoded 5' primer and a J-beta primer mix were used in a second PCR of about 7 to 12 cycles. TCRdb re-called the 5' RACE reads through MiXCR, storing one row per CDR3 protein. The sample shows about 640,000 distinct CDR3 sequences, about 30% of them seen only once. For every donor, a draw yielded 8.5 to 10 milliliters of peripheral blood. V lost 1 base, J lost 10 bases, and 11 bases lay in between. The CDR3 loop spans 13 amino acids. Germline V gene sequence: CDR1 SGHVS, CDR2 FQNEAQ. The sample was blood. V usage is TRBV7-8 and J usage is TRBJ2-1; D is undetermined. This TCR came from a woman of 80 years or more in good health. CDR3 sequence (DNA): TGTGCCAGCAGCTTAGGGCTTAGAGGCGAGCAGTTCTTC. Protein sequence: CASSLGLRGEQFF.